These 15 T cell receptor beta chains came from one sample sequenced in a study of T cell responses to AZD1222 COVID-19 vaccine. Assay used: immunoSEQ multiplex PCR; TCRdb lists only in-frame clones, some missing. The top ten hold less than 15% of the sample, which has some 150,000 clones, approximately 90% seen once. The sample here was peripheral blood, taken on day 0 of AZD1222 vaccination. The origin of the receptors is an adult in good health.

The V gene is TRBV11-2, the J gene TRBJ2-1; 9 bases agree with TRBD2. CDR1 is SGHAT and CDR2 is FQNNGV in the germline V gene. The CDR3 is 15 amino acids. Unmatched junction bases numbered 5, after V lost 2 bases and J lost 6 bases. The CDR3 spells CASSLRSGRSNEQFF. CDR3 nucleotides: TGTGCCAGCAGCTTAAGGAGCGGGAGGAGCAATGAGCAGTTCTTC. Full variable domain (missing parts from reference TRBV11-2 and TRBJ2-1): EAGVAQSPRYKIIEKRQSVAFWCNPISGHATLYWYQQILGQGPKLLIQFQNNGVVDDSQLPKDRFSAERLKGVDSTLKIQPAKLEDSAVYLCASSLRSGRSNEQFFGPGTRLTVL.

The chain links TRBV18 to TRBJ1-5; D ambiguous. Germline CDR1 is KGHSH and CDR2 is LQKENI. Between the trimmed V and J ends, which lost 0 bases and 6 bases, there was a span of 15 bases. The CDR3 contains 16 residues. The CDR3 DNA reads as TGTGCCAGCTCACCACCCTCACCAGGAGAAAGTCAGCCCCAGCATTTT. Residues: CASSPPSPGESQPQHF. The whole variable domain, remainder taken from reference TRBV18 and TRBJ1-5, is NAGVMQNPRHLVRRRGQEARLRCSPMKGHSHVYWYRQLPEEGLKFMVYLQKENIIDESGMPKERFSAEFPKEGPSILRIQQVVRGDSAAYFCASSPPSPGESQPQHFGDGTRLSIL.

The rearrangement uses TRBV9 and TRBJ1-2; unclear D gene. CDR1 is SGDLS, CDR2 YYNGEE, per germline. This CDR3 is 15 amino acids long. V lost 2 bases and J lost 0, with 11 bases in between. The CDR3 sequence: CASSVGRNTNYGYTF. The CDR3, as DNA: TGTGCCAGCAGCGTCGGACGGAATACTAACTATGGCTACACCTTC.

This clone appeared a single time. The CDR3 DNA reads TGCAGCGTACGCAGAGACGGGAACACTGAAGCTTTCTTT. Amino acid sequence: CSVRRDGNTEAFF. The chain has TRBV29-1 and TRBJ1-1; D gene uncertain. Trimming pared 6 bases from V and 1 base from J, leaving 12 bases between. The CDR3 loop spans 13 amino acids. CDR1 and CDR2 from the germline V gene are SQVTM and ANQGSEA.

The chain joins TRBV6-6 to TRBJ1-1, with D uncertain. The CDR3 extends over 15 amino acids. V gave up 2 bases and J gave up 0 bases, with 10 bases separating them. The germline CDR1 and CDR2 sequences are MNHNY and SVGAGI (reference sequence). The CDR3 sequence is CASSYAADMNTEAFF. In nucleotides, the CDR3 is TGTGCCAGCAGTTACGCAGCGGATATGAACACTGAAGCTTTCTTT.

The chain links TRBV7-8 to TRBJ2-3, with 7 nucleotides matching TRBD1. Germline V gives CDR1 SGHVS, CDR2 FQNEAQ. V lost 5 bases, J lost 7 bases, and 12 bases stayed unmatched. This CDR3 spans 15 amino acids. The CDR3 sequence is CASSRGTDYGNTQYF. In DNA, the CDR3 is TGTGCCAGCAGCCGAGGGACAGATTATGGGAATACGCAGTATTTT.

V is TRBV30 and J is TRBJ2-7, with D possibly TRBD1 on 6 matching bases. Germline-derived CDR1 and CDR2 are GTSNPN and SVGIG (reference sequence). The CDR3 is 11 amino acids. Trimming removed 7 bases from V and 3 bases from J, with 10 bases in between. The CDR3 DNA follows: TGTGCCTTAGGACAGTTCTACGAGCAGTACTTC. It is translated as CALGQFYEQYF.

The J gene is TRBJ1-2, the V gene TRBV18; TRBD1 might be the D (5 bases). The V end lost 1 base, the J end lost 6 bases, and 12 bases lay between the germline ends. The CDR3 extends over 14 amino acids. Germline CDR1 and CDR2: KGHSH and LQKENI. The DNA for the CDR3 is TGTGCCAGCTCACCACAAGGGGCCGGGGATGGCTACACCTTC. The encoded protein is CASSPQGAGDGYTF. The full variable domain, its missing parts supplied by reference TRBV18 and TRBJ1-2, is NAGVMQNPRHLVRRRGQEARLRCSPMKGHSHVYWYRQLPEEGLKFMVYLQKENIIDESGMPKERFSAEFPKEGPSILRIQQVVRGDSAAYFCASSPQGAGDGYTFGSGTRLTVV.

This rearrangement joins TRBV27 to TRBJ2-7; D unresolved. The V end was cut by 5 bases, the J end by 11 bases, with 13 bases between. The CDR3 spans 11 residues. Germline assignment: CDR1 MNHEY and CDR2 SMNVEV (reference sequence). CDR3 region: CASSGPRREYF. CDR3 coding DNA: TGTGCCAGCAGTGGCCCCAGGCGAGAGTACTTC.

The chain carries TRBV2 and TRBJ1-4; no clear D. The CDR3 is 13 residues long. Germline loops: CDR1 SNHLY, CDR2 FYNNEI. The V end lost 6 bases, the J end lost 8 bases, and 13 bases lay between the germline ends. The CDR3 region is CASRIVKEEKLFF. CDR3 sequence (DNA): TGTGCCAGCAGGATCGTAAAAGAGGAAAAACTGTTTTTT. The variable domain in full, with the rest retrieved from reference TRBV2 and TRBJ1-4, is EPEVTQTPSHQVTQMGQEVILRCVPISNHLYFYWYRQILGQKVEFLVSFYNNEISEKSEIFDDQFSVERPDGSNFTLKIRSTKLEDSAMYFCASRIVKEEKLFFGSGTQLSVL.

The chain has TRBV28 and TRBJ1-1, with 8 positions matching TRBD1. The J segment lost 5 bases and the V segment lost 2 bases, leaving 7 bases of the junction unmatched. CDR1 is MDHEN and CDR2 is SYDVKM in the germline V gene. The CDR3 has 15 amino acids. The chain's CDR3 is CASSLGRTGRTEAFF. The CDR3, as DNA: TGTGCCAGCAGTTTAGGGCGGACAGGGAGGACTGAAGCTTTCTTT.

The chain combines TRBV27 with TRBJ1-2, with D perhaps matching TRBD1 (5 bases). The CDR3 consists of 14 residues. The V gene's germline CDR1 is MNHEY and CDR2 SMNVEV (reference sequence). The V end was cut by 8 bases, the J end by 8 bases, with 21 bases between. CDR3 DNA: TGTGCCAGCCGTCTTCGGGGGGGTGCTTGGGGCTACACCTTC. It translates to CASRLRGGAWGYTF.

The rearrangement joins TRBV18 to TRBJ2-5, with D possibly matching TRBD2 (6 bases). The germline gives CDR1 KGHSH, CDR2 LQKENI. V was cut by 4 bases and J by 2 bases, with 8 bases left in between. The CDR3 is 13 residues long. The CDR3 bases are TGTGCCAGCTCACTAGCGGAACAAGAGACCCAGTACTTC. This gives the protein CASSLAEQETQYF.

In this sample, this clone turned up a few times. The same CDR3 also results from other DNA sequences found in this sample. The V call is TRBV7-3, the J call TRBJ1-5, with D uncertain. Trimming pared 5 bases from V and 0 bases from J, leaving 5 bases between. The germline V gene has CDR1 SGHTA and CDR2 FQGTGA. CDR3 length: 13 amino acids. The CDR3 spells CASSRDSNQPQHF. The CDR3 bases are TGTGCCAGCAGCCGAGATAGCAATCAGCCCCAGCATTTT.

This clone was seen a single time. For the CDR3, the DNA is TGTGCCAGCAGCTTGACTAGCGGGGCCGCTAATGAGCAGTTCTTC. Protein: CASSLTSGAANEQFF. V usage is TRBV5-4 and J usage is TRBJ2-1; 10 bases fit TRBD2. The J segment lost 7 bases and the V segment lost 1 base, leaving 5 bases of the junction unmatched. Germline V lookup: CDR1 SGHNT, CDR2 YYREEE (reference sequence). The CDR3 contains 15 residues.